The present T cell receptor beta chain was sequenced within a study of CD8 T cells in ankylosing spondylitis (dated by TCRdb to the late 2010s). General notes on the study: T cell receptor beta repertoires were profiled in healthy donors and ankylosing spondylitis patients so that disease-linked TCR variants could be found. The full study cohort was made up of 25 to 30 ankylosing spondylitis patients and 108 healthy donors. Peripheral blood was sampled, and synovial fluid was additionally collected from ankylosing spondylitis patients.

Sequencer: Illumina HiSeq 2500. Quantitative 5'-RACE with molecular barcodes was used to prepare TCR beta libraries. On the authors' methods: To identify disease-linked TCR variants, a new computational method was used, one built on a probabilistic model of VDJ rearrangement. The public reads were reprocessed in TCRdb via fastp at Q25 and MiXCR, keeping in-frame beta chains. For every CDR3 protein sequence, its rows merge into one entry that carries the most common genes and DNA. In this record, the V and J calls reflect TCRdb's handling and not the investigators' own analysis. This sample has a few hundred thousand distinct CDR3 sequences in its table, and 15% to 20% of those were observed once. The ten largest clones take up 42% of the sample. This clonotype was counted at least ten times. Its antigen is still unknown. No base-level quality is on record; no much larger clone is a single base apart.

What the study reported, not specific to this receptor: A TCR beta motif of about 8 highly homologous amino acid variants appeared characteristic of blood from ankylosing spondylitis patients. According to the report, matched synovial fluid samples from ankylosing spondylitis patients were significantly enriched for the disease-linked clones. The disease-linked clones showed a CD8+ phenotype and occurred at relatively low frequencies in peripheral blood. Some of the motif variants had been reported before in the synovial fluid and blood of reactive arthritis patients, a finding that suggests common disease-initiation mechanisms.

V has 3 bases trimmed and J has 8 bases trimmed; junction bases matching no gene number 11. The CDR3 numbers 15 residues from cysteine through phenylalanine. Of all the DNA, just the CDR3 is kept, 45 bases in frame from base 1. The germline V gene encodes CDR1 ENHRY and CDR2 SYGVKD. The receptor was isolated from a male donor with ankylosing spondylitis. The sequencing sample was made of blood, either unsorted or a sorted T cell fraction (not recorded which). This chain joins TRBV10-3 to TRBJ1-1; 8 bases in between match TRBD1. The CDR3 region reads CAISDPDRASGEAFF. The DNA sequence is as follows: TGTGCCATCAGTGATCCGGACAGGGCCTCTGGAGAAGCTTTCTTT.